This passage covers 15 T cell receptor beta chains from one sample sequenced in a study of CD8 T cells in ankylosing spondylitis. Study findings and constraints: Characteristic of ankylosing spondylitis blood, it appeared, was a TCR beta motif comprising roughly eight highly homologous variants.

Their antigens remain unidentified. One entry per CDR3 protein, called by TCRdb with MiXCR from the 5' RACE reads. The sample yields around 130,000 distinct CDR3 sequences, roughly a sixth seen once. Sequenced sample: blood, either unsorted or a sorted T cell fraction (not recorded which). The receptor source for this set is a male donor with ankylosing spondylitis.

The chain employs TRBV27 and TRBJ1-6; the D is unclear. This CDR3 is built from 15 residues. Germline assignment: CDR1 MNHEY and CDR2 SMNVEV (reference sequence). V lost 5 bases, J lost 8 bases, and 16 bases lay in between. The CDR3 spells CASSLWGSRDSPLHF. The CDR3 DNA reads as TGTGCCAGCAGTCTATGGGGATCCCGGGATTCACCCCTCCACTTT.

This CDR3 reads CASSSDSLEAFF. The CDR3 coding sequence is TGTGCCAGCAGTTCTGACAGCCTTGAAGCTTTCTTT. V and J are TRBV28 and TRBJ1-1, with D perhaps matching TRBD1 (5 bases). The CDR3 has 12 residues. The V and J ends lost 4 bases and 7 bases respectively, with 10 bases between them. Per germline, CDR1 MDHEN and CDR2 SYDVKM.

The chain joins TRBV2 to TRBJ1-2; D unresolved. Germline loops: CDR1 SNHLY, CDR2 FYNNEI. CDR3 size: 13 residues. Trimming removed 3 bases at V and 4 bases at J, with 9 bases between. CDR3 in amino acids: CASSDGKTYGYTF. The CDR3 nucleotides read TGTGCCAGCAGTGATGGGAAAACCTATGGCTACACCTTC. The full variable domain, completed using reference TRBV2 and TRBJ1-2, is EPEVTQTPSHQVTQMGQEVILRCVPISNHLYFYWYRQILGQKVEFLVSFYNNEISEKSEIFDDQFSVERPDGSNFTLKIRSTKLEDSAMYFCASSDGKTYGYTFGSGTRLTVV.

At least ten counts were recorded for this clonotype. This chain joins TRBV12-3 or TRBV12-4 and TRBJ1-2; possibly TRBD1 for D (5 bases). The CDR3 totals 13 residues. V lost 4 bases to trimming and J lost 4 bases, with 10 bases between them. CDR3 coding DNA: TGTGCCAGCAGTTCCGGGACTTCCTATGGCTACACCTTC. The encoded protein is CASSSGTSYGYTF.

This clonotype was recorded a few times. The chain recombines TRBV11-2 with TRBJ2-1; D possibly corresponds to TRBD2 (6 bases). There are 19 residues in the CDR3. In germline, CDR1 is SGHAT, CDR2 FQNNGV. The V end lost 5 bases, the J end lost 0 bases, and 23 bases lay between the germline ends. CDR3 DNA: TGTGCCAGCAGCCCAGGACGGGACTCTCGTTTCAGCTCCTACAATGAGCAGTTCTTC. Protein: CASSPGRDSRFSSYNEQFF.

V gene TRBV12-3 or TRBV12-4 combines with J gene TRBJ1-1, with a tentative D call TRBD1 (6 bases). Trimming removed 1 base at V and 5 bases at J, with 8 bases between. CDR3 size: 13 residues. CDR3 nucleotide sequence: TGTGCCAGCAGTTTAGAGGGGGGGACTGAAGCTTTCTTT. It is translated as CASSLEGGTEAFF.

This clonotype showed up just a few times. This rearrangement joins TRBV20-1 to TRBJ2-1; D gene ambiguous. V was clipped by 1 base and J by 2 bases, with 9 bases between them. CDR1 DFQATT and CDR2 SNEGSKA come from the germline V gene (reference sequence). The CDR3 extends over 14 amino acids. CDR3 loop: CSARVVVPYNEQFF. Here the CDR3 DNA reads TGCAGTGCTAGAGTGGTCGTGCCCTACAATGAGCAGTTCTTC.

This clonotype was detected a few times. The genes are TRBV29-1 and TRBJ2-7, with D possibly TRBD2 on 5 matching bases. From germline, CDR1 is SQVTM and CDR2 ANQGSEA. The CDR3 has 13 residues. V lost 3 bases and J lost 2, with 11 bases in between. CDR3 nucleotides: TGCAGCGTTGAGTTCCGGGAAACCTACGAGCAGTACTTC. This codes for CSVEFRETYEQYF.

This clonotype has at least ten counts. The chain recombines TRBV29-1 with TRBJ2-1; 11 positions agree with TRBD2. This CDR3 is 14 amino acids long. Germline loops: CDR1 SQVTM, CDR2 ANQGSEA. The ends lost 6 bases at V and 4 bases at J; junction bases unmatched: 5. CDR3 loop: CSVSGLADYNEQFF. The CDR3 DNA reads TGCAGCGTCTCGGGACTAGCGGATTACAATGAGCAGTTCTTC.

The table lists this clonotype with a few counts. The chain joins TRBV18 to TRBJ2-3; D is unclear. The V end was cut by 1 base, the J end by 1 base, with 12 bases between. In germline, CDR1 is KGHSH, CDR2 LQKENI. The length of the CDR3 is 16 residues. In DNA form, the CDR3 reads TGTGCCAGCTCACCACTGGCGGAAACCCGCACAGATACGCAGTATTTT. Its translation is CASSPLAETRTDTQYF.

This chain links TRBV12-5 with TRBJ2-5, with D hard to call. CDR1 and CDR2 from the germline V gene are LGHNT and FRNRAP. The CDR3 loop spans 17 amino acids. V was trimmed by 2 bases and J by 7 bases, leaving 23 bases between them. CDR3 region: CASGLYVDMSTLGTQYF. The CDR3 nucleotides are TGTGCTAGTGGTTTGTACGTCGACATGAGTACGTTGGGGACCCAGTACTTC.

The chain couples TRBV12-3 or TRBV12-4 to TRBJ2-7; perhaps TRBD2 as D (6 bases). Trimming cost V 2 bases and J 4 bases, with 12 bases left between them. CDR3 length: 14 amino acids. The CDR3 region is CASSLTGRAYEQYF. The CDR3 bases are TGTGCCAGCAGTTTAACCGGGAGAGCGTACGAGCAGTACTTC.

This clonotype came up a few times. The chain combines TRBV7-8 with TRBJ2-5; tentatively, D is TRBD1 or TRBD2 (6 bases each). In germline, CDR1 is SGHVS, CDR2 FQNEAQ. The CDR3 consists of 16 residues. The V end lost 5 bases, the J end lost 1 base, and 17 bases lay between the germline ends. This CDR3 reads CASSPRRGRIQETQYF. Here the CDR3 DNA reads TGTGCCAGCAGCCCACGGAGGGGGAGGATCCAAGAGACCCAGTACTTC. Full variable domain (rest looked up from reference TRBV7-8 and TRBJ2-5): GAGVSQSPRYKVAKRGQDVALRCDPISGHVSLFWYQQALGQGPEFLTYFQNEAQLDKSGLPSDRFFAERPEGSVSTLKIQRTQQEDSAVYLCASSPRRGRIQETQYFGPGTRLLVL.

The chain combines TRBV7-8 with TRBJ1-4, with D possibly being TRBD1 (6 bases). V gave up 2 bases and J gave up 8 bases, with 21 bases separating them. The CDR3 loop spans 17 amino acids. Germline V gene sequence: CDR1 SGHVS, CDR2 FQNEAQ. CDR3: CASSLLDRFLTGEKLFF. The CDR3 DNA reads TGTGCCAGCAGCTTACTAGACAGGTTTTTGACGGGGGAAAAACTGTTTTTT.

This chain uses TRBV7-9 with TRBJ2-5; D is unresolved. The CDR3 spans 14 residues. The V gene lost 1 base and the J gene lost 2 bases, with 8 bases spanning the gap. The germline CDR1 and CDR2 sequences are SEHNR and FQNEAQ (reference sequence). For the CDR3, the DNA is TGTGCCAGCAGCTTAGAGCAGGAGCAAGAGACCCAGTACTTC. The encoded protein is CASSLEQEQETQYF.